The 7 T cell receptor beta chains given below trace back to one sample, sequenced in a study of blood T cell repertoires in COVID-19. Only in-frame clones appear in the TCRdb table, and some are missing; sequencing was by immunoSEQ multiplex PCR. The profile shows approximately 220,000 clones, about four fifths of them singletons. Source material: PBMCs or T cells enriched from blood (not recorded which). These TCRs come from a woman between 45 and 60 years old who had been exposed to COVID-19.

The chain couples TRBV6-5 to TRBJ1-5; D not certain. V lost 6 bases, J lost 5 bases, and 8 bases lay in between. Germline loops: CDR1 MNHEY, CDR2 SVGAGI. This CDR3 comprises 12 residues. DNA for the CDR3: TGTGCCAGCAGGGTGAGGGATCAGCCCCAGCATTTT. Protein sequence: CASRVRDQPQHF.

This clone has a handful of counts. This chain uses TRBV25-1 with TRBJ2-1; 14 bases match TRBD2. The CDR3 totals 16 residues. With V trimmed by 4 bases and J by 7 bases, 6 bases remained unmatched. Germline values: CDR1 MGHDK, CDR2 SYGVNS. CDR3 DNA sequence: TGTGCCAGCAGTGGGACTAGCGGGGGGCCAGGGAATGAGCAGTTCTTC. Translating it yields CASSGTSGGPGNEQFF.

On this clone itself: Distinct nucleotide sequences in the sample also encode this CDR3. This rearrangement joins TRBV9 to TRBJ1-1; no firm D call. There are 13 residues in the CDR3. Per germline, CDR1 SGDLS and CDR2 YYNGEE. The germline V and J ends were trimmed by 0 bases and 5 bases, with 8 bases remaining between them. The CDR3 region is CASSVGQRTEAFF. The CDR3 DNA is TGTGCCAGCAGCGTAGGGCAGAGGACTGAAGCTTTCTTT. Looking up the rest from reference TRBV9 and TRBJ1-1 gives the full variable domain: DSGVTQTPKHLITATGQRVTLRCSPRSGDLSVYWYQQSLDQGLQFLIQYYNGEERAKGNILERFSAQQFPDLHSELNLSSLELGDSALYFCASSVGQRTEAFFGQGTRLTVV.

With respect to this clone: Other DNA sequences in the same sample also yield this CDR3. CDR3 loop: CASSLTGARGYTF. The CDR3 DNA reads TGTGCCAGCAGTTTGACAGGGGCTCGTGGCTACACCTTC. V usage is TRBV12-3 or TRBV12-4 and J usage is TRBJ1-2, with TRBD1 matching 8 bases. This CDR3 spans 13 amino acids. The V and J ends lost 3 bases and 7 bases, in that order; junction bases with no gene match: 4.

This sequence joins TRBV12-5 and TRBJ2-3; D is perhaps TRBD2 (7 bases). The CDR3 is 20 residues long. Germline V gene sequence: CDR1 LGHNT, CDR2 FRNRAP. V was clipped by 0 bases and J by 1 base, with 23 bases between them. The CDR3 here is CASGLVRGGARLHGTDTQYF. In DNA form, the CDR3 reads TGTGCTAGTGGTTTGGTACGTGGGGGGGCTAGGCTCCACGGCACAGATACGCAGTATTTT.

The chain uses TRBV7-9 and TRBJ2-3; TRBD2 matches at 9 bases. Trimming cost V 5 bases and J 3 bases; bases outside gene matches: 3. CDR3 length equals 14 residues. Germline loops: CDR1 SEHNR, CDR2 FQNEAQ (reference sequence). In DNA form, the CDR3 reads TGTGCCAGCAGCCGCGGGGGGGTGACAGATACGCAGTATTTT. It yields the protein CASSRGGVTDTQYF.

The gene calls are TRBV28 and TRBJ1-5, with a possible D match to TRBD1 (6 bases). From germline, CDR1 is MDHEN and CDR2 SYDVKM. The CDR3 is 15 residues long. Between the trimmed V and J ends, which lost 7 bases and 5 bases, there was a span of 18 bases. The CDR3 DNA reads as TGTGCCAGCAAGGGCAGGGGCGAAGGTTATCAGCCCCAGCATTTT. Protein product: CASKGRGEGYQPQHF.